This T cell receptor beta chain was sequenced for a study of T cell repertoires in cytomegalovirus infection. For the study at large: Matching HLA type, along with CMV infection, was indicated by public TCR beta signatures. General observations from the study: There were HLA-C-restricted CMV-specific TCR beta clonotypes dominating the ex vivo response. Summed frequency of public TCR beta families distinguished CMV carriers with the relevant HLA.

TCRdb reprocessed the reads via MiXCR and lists one record per CDR3 protein. The sample includes roughly 990,000 distinct CDR3 sequences, roughly 31% of them seen just once. Unmatched junction bases numbered 2, after V lost 0 bases and J lost 0 bases. The CDR3 is 15 amino acids. Germline CDR1 is MNHEY and CDR2 is SMNVEV (reference sequence). The sample holds a few counts of this clonotype. Its specificity is not known. The specimen was cultured CD8+ T cells from PBMCs, collected from culture after CMV antigen stimulation. The chain combines TRBV27 with TRBJ2-7; TRBD2 matches at 7 bases. The clonotype originates from a human donor in good health (CMV status not recorded). Some clones in this sample may be carry-over from other donors' samples. CDR3 bases: TGTGCCAGCAGTTTATCGGGCGGGGGCTCCTACGAGCAGTACTTC. This sequence encodes CASSLSGGGSYEQYF.